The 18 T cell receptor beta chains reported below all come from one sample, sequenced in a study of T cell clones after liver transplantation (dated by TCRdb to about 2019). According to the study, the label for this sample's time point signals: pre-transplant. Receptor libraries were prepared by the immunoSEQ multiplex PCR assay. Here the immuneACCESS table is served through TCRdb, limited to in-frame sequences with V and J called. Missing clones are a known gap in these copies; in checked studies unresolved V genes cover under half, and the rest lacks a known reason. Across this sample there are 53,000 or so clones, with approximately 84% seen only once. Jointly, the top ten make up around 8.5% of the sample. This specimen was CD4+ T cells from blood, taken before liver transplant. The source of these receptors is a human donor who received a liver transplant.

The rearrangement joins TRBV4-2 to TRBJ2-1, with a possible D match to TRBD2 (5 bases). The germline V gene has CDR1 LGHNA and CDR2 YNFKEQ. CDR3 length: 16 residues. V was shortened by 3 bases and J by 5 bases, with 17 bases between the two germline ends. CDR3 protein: CASSHVWNGDHNEQFF. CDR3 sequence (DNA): TGTGCCAGCAGCCATGTCTGGAACGGGGATCACAATGAGCAGTTCTTC.

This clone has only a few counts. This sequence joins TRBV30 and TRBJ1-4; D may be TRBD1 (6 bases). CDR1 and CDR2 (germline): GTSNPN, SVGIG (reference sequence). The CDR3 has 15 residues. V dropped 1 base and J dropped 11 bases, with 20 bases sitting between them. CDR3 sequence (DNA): TGTGCCTGGAGTGGATTCGGGACAACCAAGGGGAAACTGTTTTTT. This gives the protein CAWSGFGTTKGKLFF. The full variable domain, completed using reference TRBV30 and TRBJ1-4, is SQTIHQWPATLVQPVGSPLSLECTVEGTSNPNLYWYRQAAGRGLQLLFYSVGIGQISSEVPQNLSASRPQDRQFILSSKKLLLSDSGFYLCAWSGFGTTKGKLFFGSGTQLSVL.

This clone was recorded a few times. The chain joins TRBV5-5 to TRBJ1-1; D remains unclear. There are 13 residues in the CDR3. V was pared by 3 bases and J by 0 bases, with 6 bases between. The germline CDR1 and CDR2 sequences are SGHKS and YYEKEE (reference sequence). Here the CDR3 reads CASSSGLNTEAFF. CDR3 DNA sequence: TGTGCCAGCAGCTCGGGCCTGAACACTGAAGCTTTCTTT.

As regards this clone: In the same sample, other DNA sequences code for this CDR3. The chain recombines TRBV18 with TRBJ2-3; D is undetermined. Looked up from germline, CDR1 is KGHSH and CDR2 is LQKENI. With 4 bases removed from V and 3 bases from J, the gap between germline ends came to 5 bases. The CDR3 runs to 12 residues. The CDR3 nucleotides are TGTGCCAGCTCACAGGGAACAGATACGCAGTATTTT. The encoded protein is CASSQGTDTQYF.

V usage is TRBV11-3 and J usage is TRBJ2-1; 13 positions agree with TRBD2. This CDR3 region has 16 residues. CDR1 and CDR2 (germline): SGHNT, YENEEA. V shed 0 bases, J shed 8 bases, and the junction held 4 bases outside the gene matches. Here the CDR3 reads CASSLELAGGVHEQFF. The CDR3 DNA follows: TGTGCCAGCAGCTTAGAACTAGCGGGAGGGGTACATGAGCAGTTCTTC.

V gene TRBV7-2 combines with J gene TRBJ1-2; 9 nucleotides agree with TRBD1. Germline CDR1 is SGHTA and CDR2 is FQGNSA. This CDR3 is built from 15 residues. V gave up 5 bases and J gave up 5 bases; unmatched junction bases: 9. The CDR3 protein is CASSPGTGFPYGYTF. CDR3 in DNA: TGTGCCAGCAGCCCTGGGACAGGGTTCCCTTATGGCTACACCTTC.

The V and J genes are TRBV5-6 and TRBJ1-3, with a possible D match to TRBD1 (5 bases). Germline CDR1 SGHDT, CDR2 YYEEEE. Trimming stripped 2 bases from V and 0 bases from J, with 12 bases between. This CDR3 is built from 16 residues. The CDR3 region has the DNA TGTGCCAGCAGCTTCGGGGGGTTATTCTCTGGAAACACCATATATTTT. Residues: CASSFGGLFSGNTIYF.

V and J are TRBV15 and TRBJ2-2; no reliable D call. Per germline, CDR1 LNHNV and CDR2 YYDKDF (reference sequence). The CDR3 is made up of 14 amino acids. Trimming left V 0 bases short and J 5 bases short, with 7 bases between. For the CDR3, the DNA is TGTGCCACCAGCAGAGATTGGGTGACCGGGGAGCTGTTTTTT. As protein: CATSRDWVTGELFF.

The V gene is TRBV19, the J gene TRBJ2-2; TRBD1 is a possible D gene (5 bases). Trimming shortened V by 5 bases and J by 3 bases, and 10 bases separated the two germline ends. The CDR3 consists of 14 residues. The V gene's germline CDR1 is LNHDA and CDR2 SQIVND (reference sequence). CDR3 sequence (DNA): TGTGCCAGTAGTCGGCAGGGCGACACCGGGGAGCTGTTTTTT. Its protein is CASSRQGDTGELFF.

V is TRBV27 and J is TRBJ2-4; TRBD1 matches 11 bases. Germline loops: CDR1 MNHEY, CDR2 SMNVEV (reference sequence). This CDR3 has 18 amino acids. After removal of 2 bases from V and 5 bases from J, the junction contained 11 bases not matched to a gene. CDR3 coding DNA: TGTGCCAGCAGTTTAGCGGCCCTTAGGGGACAGGGGGAAAACATTCAGTACTTC. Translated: CASSLAALRGQGENIQYF.

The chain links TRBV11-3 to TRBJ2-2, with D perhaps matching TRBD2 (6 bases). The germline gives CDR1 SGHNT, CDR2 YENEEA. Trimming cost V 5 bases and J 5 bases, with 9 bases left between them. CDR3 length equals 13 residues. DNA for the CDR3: TGTGCCAGCAGCATACGGGGGACCGGGGAGCTGTTTTTT. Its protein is CASSIRGTGELFF.

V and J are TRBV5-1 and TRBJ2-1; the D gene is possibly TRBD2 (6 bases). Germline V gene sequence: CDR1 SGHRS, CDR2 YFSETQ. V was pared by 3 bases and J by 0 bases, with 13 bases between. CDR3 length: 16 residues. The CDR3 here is CASSWLADTSYNEQFF. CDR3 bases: TGCGCCAGCAGCTGGTTAGCGGACACCTCCTACAATGAGCAGTTCTTC.

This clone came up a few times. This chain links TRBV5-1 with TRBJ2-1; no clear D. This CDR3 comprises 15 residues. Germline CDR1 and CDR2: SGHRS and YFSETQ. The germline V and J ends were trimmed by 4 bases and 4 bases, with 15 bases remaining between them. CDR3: CASSKTDLTYNEQFF. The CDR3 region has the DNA TGCGCCAGCAGCAAGACGGACCTGACTTACAATGAGCAGTTCTTC.

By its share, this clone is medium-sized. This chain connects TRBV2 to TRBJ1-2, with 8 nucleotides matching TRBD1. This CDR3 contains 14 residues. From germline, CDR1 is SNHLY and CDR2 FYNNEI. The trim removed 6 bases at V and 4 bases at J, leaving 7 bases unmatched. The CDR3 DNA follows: TGTGCCAGCAGCGGGCAGGGGGCCCTCTATGGCTACACCTTC. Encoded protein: CASSGQGALYGYTF.

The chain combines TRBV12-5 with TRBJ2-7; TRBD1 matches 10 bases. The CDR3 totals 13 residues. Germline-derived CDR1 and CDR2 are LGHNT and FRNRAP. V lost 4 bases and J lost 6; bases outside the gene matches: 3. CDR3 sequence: CASGWDRGIEQYF. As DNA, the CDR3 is TGTGCTAGTGGTTGGGACAGGGGAATCGAGCAGTACTTC. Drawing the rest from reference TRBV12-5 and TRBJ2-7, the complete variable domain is DARVTQTPRHKVTEMGQEVTMRCQPILGHNTVFWYRQTMMQGLELLAYFRNRAPLDDSGMPKDRFSAEMPDATLATLKIQPSEPRDSAVYFCASGWDRGIEQYFGPGTRLTVT.

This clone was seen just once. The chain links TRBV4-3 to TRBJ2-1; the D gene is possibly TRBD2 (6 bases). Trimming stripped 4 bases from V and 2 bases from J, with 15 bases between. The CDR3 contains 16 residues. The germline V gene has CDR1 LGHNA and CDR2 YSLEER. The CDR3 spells CASSPLAGRTYNEQFF. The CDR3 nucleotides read TGCGCCAGCAGCCCGTTGGCGGGGCGAACCTACAATGAGCAGTTCTTC.

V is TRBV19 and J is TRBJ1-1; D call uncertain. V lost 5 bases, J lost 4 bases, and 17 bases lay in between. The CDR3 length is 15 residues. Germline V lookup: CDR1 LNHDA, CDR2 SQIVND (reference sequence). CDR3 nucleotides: TGTGCCAGTAGTCCCTCCAATGTCCCCAGCACTGAAGCTTTCTTT. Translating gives CASSPSNVPSTEAFF.

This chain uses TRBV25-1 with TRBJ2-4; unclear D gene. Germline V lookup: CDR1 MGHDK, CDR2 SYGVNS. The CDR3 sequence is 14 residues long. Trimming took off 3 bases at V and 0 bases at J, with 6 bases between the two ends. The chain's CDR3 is CASSDPLAKNIQYF. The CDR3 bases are TGTGCCAGCAGTGATCCACTAGCCAAAAACATTCAGTACTTC.